One sample yielded the 2 T cell receptor beta chains listed below, sequenced in a study of radiotherapy plus CTLA-4 blockade in lung cancer. Sequenced by immunoSEQ multiplex PCR; TCRdb stores in-frame clones only, minus some. The table has some 80,000 clones, about 78% seen once; the top ten hold 22%. The material was peripheral blood, obtained from a patient treated with radiotherapy plus ipilimumab. Every receptor here comes from a human donor with non-small cell lung cancer whose response to radiotherapy plus ipilimumab could not be evaluated. Some clones in this sample may be carry-over from other donors' samples.

The chain carries TRBV4-2 and TRBJ2-1, with a weak D call TRBD2 (6 bases). V dropped 0 bases and J dropped 3 bases, with 21 bases sitting between them. CDR1 is LGHNA, CDR2 YNFKEQ, per germline. CDR3 length: 19 amino acids. The CDR3 DNA reads as TGTGCCAGCAGCCAAGAAAAGAGTCTTGCGGGACTCCTCTACAATGAGCAGTTCTTC. Amino acids: CASSQEKSLAGLLYNEQFF.

The gene calls are TRBV27 and TRBJ2-1; 9 bases align to TRBD2. The V segment lost 5 bases and the J segment 0 bases; nucleotides outside the gene matches: 8. This CDR3 comprises 17 residues. The germline CDR1 and CDR2 sequences are MNHEY and SMNVEV (reference sequence). The CDR3 sequence: CASSVSGGPLSYNEQFF. The CDR3 nucleotides are TGTGCCAGCAGTGTTAGCGGGGGCCCCCTCTCCTACAATGAGCAGTTCTTC.